Below are 29 T cell receptor beta chains sequenced from a single sample in a study of T cell clonality in common variable immunodeficiency. Method: immunoSEQ multiplex PCR; TCRdb's copy keeps in-frame clones and lacks some. This set yields 35,000 or so clones and no singletons; the top ten hold around 3%. The source material was peripheral blood mononuclear cells. The receptors stem from a person between 18 and 75 years old in good health.

This clone was counted ten times or more. The read falls 3 residues short of the CDR3 end, and the missing part is taken from the germline J gene. The J gene is TRBJ2-1, the V gene TRBV18; D is possibly TRBD2 (6 bases). The V end lost 3 bases, the J end lost 9 bases, and 12 bases lay between the germline ends. The CDR3 sequence is 13 residues long. In germline, CDR1 is KGHSH, CDR2 LQKENI. The CDR3 DNA, read in part, is TGTGCCAGCTCACCGGGACTCCGGGGTGAG. It translates to CASSPGLRGE. The CDR3 in its entirety is CASSPGLRGEQFF.

At least ten counts were recorded for this clone. This chain's CDR3 is CASRLKAHGTDTQYF. CDR3 bases read: TGTGCCAGTAGGCTTAAGGCTCACGGCACAGATACG. The chain combines TRBV19 with TRBJ2-3, with unresolved D. The read ends 3 residues before the CDR3 terminus; that terminus is restored from the germline J gene. V was shortened by 6 bases and J by 1 base, with 14 bases between the two germline ends. CDR3 size: 15 residues. From germline, CDR1 is LNHDA and CDR2 SQIVND (reference sequence).

This clone occurred many times. The read stops 3 residues short of the end of the CDR3; the missing end is completed from the germline J gene. V and J are TRBV4-2 and TRBJ2-1, with 12 bases lining up with TRBD2. The V and J ends lost 3 bases and 9 bases, in that order; junction bases with no gene match: 3. CDR1 and CDR2 from the germline V gene are LGHNA and YNFKEQ. The CDR3 has 14 residues. The DNA read from the CDR3 is TGTGCCAGCAGCCATTCGGGACTAGCGGGTGAG. It codes for CASSHSGLAGE. In full, the CDR3 is CASSHSGLAGEQFF.

Ten or more counts support this clone. The read ends 3 residues shy of where the CDR3 ends; the end is completed using the germline J gene. The rearrangement links TRBV20-1 to TRBJ1-2; D is perhaps TRBD1 (5 bases). The CDR3 contains 13 residues. Germline loops: CDR1 DFQATT, CDR2 SNEGSKA (reference sequence). Incomplete CDR3 DNA: TGCAGTGCTAGAGATCAGGCAGGGCAAGGC. The encoded protein is CSARDQAGQG. The entire CDR3 protein reads CSARDQAGQGYTF.

This clone was seen repeatedly, ten times or more. The CDR3 end is not reached by the read, which stops 3 residues before it; the germline J gene fills it in. V is TRBV28 and J is TRBJ1-1; D remains ambiguous. Germline V gives CDR1 MDHEN, CDR2 SYDVKM. The CDR3 loop spans 15 amino acids. V was clipped by 3 bases and J by 1 base, with 12 bases between them. CDR3 bases read: TGTGCCAGCAGTTTGGAACAGTTAGGGAACACTGAA. Translating gives CASSLEQLGNTE. In full, the CDR3 is CASSLEQLGNTEAFF.

This clone was seen many times. CDR3 sequence reads: CSAGGTGANQPQHF. Incomplete CDR3 DNA: TGCAGTGCTGGCGGGACAGGGGCCAATCAGCCC. The chain recombines TRBV20-1 with TRBJ1-5; TRBD1 matches 10 bases. The observed sequence ends 3 residues before the CDR3 terminus, with the missing tail filled in from the germline J gene. This CDR3 spans 14 amino acids. CDR1 and CDR2 from the germline V gene are DFQATT and SNEGSKA (reference sequence). Trimming cost V 5 bases and J 3 bases; bases outside gene matches: 4.

This clone occurred many times. The read terminates 3 residues ahead of where the CDR3 ends, so the germline J gene completes it. V and J are TRBV7-8 and TRBJ1-4, with 9 bases that match TRBD1. Trimming at V came to 3 bases and at J to 4 bases, leaving 0 bases not matched to a gene. The CDR3 loop spans 14 amino acids. Germline lookup yields CDR1 SGHVS and CDR2 FQNEAQ. CDR3 protein: CASSLGQGNEKLFF. CDR3 DNA (partial): TGTGCCAGCAGCTTGGGACAGGGTAATGAAAAA.

This clone appeared many times. Read sequence stops 3 residues before the CDR3 end, and the germline J gene provides the missing end. This sequence joins TRBV7-9 and TRBJ2-1, with a weak D call TRBD1 (5 bases). V dropped 2 bases and J dropped 1 base, with 9 bases sitting between them. Germline V gene sequence: CDR1 SEHNR, CDR2 FQNEAQ (reference sequence). This CDR3 contains 15 residues. The sequenced CDR3 bases are TGTGCCAGCAGCTTACGCCAGGGATCCTACAATGAG. It specifies CASSLRQGSYNE. The CDR3 in full is CASSLRQGSYNEQFF.

The table lists this clone with many counts. The CDR3 end falls 3 residues outside the read, so it is completed with the germline J gene. The chain links TRBV18 to TRBJ2-7; D is ambiguous. Trimming stripped 4 bases from V and 4 bases from J, with 5 bases between. CDR3 length: 11 residues. Germline V lookup: CDR1 KGHSH, CDR2 LQKENI. CDR3 bases read: TGTGCCAGCTCACGCGGATACGAG. Translated: CASSRGYE. The entire CDR3 is CASSRGYEQYF.

This clone was recorded at least ten times. Read data end 3 residues before the CDR3 end; the end is taken from the germline J gene. This chain connects TRBV18 to TRBJ2-2; possible D gene TRBD1, 5 bases. V was pared by 3 bases and J by 1 base, with 6 bases between. The CDR3 consists of 14 residues. Germline-derived CDR1 and CDR2 are KGHSH and LQKENI. The sequenced CDR3 bases are TGTGCCAGCTCACCTCAGGGGAACACCGGGGAG. It specifies CASSPQGNTGE. The complete CDR3 sequence is CASSPQGNTGELFF.

This clone showed up many times. The read gets to within 3 residues of the CDR3 end, and the germline J gene fills in the rest. The chain is built from TRBV19 and TRBJ2-1, with 12 bases matching TRBD2. Germline CDR1 reads LNHDA; CDR2 reads SQIVND (reference sequence). The CDR3 length is 18 residues. The J segment lost 1 base and the V segment lost 4 bases, leaving 8 bases of the junction unmatched. CDR3 DNA (partial): TGTGCCAGTAGTACTAGCGGGAGGGCCTTGTCATCCTACAATGAG. Its protein product is CASSTSGRALSSYNE. The whole CDR3 protein is CASSTSGRALSSYNEQFF.

This clone was counted at least ten times. The read ends 3 residues shy of where the CDR3 ends; the end is completed using the germline J gene. This chain connects TRBV19 to TRBJ1-2, with a possible D match to TRBD1 (5 bases). Germline CDR1 LNHDA, CDR2 SQIVND (reference sequence). The CDR3 runs to 13 residues. CDR3 residues: CASSTQGPRGYTF. The DNA read from the CDR3 is TGTGCCAGTAGCACCCAGGGTCCCCGGGGC. The full variable domain, its missing parts supplied by reference TRBV19 and TRBJ1-2, is DGGITQSPKYLFRKEGQNVTLSCEQNLNHDAMYWYRQDPGQGLRLIYYSQIVNDFQKGDIAEGYSVSREKKESFPLTVTSAQKNPTAFYLCASSTQGPRGYTFGSGTRLTVV.

This clone was seen at least ten times. The read stops 3 residues short of the end of the CDR3; the missing end is completed from the germline J gene. The V gene is TRBV28, the J gene TRBJ1-6, with TRBD1 identical over 10 bases. The CDR3 has 15 amino acids. The trim removed 6 bases at V and 10 bases at J, leaving 9 bases unmatched. Germline loops: CDR1 MDHEN, CDR2 SYDVKM. CDR3 bases read: TGTGCCAGCAGATTTTCCGGGACAGGGGAATCACCC. It translates to CASRFSGTGESP. The whole CDR3 is CASRFSGTGESPLHF.

The table lists this clone with many counts. The CDR3 goes on 3 residues after the read ends, and that part is filled in from the germline J gene. The V call is TRBV14, the J call TRBJ2-1, with D perhaps matching TRBD1 (6 bases). The CDR3 has 14 amino acids. V was clipped by 0 bases and J by 3 bases, with 6 bases between them. Germline V gene lookup returns CDR1 SGHDN and CDR2 FVKESK. The part of the CDR3 DNA that was read is TGTGCCAGCAGCCAAGAGGACAGCTACAATGAG. The encoded protein is CASSQEDSYNE. The whole CDR3 region reads CASSQEDSYNEQFF.

This clone has a handful of counts. Sequencing ends 3 residues short of the CDR3 end; the germline J gene provides the rest. V is TRBV6-2 or TRBV6-3 and J is TRBJ2-3, with 8 nucleotides matching TRBD2. The germline V gene has CDR1 MNHEY and CDR2 SVGEGT. Unmatched junction bases numbered 6, after V lost 0 bases and J lost 1 base. The length of the CDR3 is 17 residues. Partial CDR3 DNA: TGTGCCAGCAGTTACTCGGGCGGGAGGACGGGCACAGATACG. Protein product: CASSYSGGRTGTDT. The full CDR3 reads CASSYSGGRTGTDTQYF.

This clone appeared many times. The CDR3 sequence: CASSVGQGVNSPLHF. The covered CDR3 bases are TGTGCCAGCAGCGTAGGTCAGGGGGTTAATTCACCC. The chain links TRBV9 to TRBJ1-6; 7 bases map to TRBD1. From the germline J gene comes the end of the CDR3, since the read stops 3 residues before it. The CDR3 runs to 15 residues. Germline CDR1 reads SGDLS; CDR2 reads YYNGEE. J lost 6 bases, V lost 0 bases, and 3 bases had no gene match.

This clone has ten or more counts. This CDR3 is CASSDQGAAGNTIYF. Incomplete CDR3 DNA: TGCGCCAGCAGTGACCAGGGGGCGGCTGGAAACACC. The chain uses TRBV10-2 and TRBJ1-3, with 8 bases fitting TRBD1. The CDR3 end lies 3 residues beyond the end of the read and is filled in from the germline J gene. The V and J ends lost 3 bases and 2 bases, in that order; junction bases with no gene match: 3. The CDR3 covers 15 residues. Germline loops: CDR1 WSHSY, CDR2 SAAADI.

This clone was seen repeatedly, ten times or more. The read ends 3 residues before the CDR3 terminus; that terminus is restored from the germline J gene. The chain has TRBV19 and TRBJ2-1; 8 positions agree with TRBD2. Germline CDR1 is LNHDA and CDR2 is SQIVND (reference sequence). The CDR3 runs to 15 residues. With 5 bases clipped from V and 0 bases from J, the junction kept 3 bases outside the gene matches. The CDR3 bases that were read are TGTGCCAGTAGTCCGGGACTAGTCTCCTACAATGAG. It specifies CASSPGLVSYNE. The whole CDR3 region reads CASSPGLVSYNEQFF.

The sample holds many counts of this clone. The DNA ends 3 residues before the CDR3 does, and the rest of the CDR3 is filled in from the germline J gene. The chain combines TRBV27 with TRBJ2-7; tentative D call: TRBD1 (5 bases). Germline V gene data show CDR1 as MNHEY and CDR2 as SMNVEV (reference sequence). This CDR3 is built from 13 residues. Trimming cost V 2 bases and J 6 bases, with 11 bases left between them. The DNA read from the CDR3 is TGTGCCAGCAGTTTAACCCAGGGTGGCGAG. It is translated as CASSLTQGGE. The whole CDR3 sequence is CASSLTQGGEQYF.

This clone has just a few counts. The read stops 3 residues short of the end of the CDR3; the missing end is completed from the germline J gene. This chain joins TRBV18 and TRBJ2-7; D is unclear. CDR1 is KGHSH and CDR2 is LQKENI in the germline V gene. CDR3 length: 15 residues. Trimming pared 2 bases from V and 0 bases from J, leaving 11 bases between. The CDR3 bases that were read are TGTGCCAGCTCACCAGACAACAGAAACTCCTACGAG. It yields the protein CASSPDNRNSYE. The entire CDR3 protein is CASSPDNRNSYEQYF.

In this sample, this clone turned up many times. The read stops 3 residues short of the end of the CDR3; the missing end is completed from the germline J gene. The chain joins TRBV4-2 to TRBJ2-1; 10 positions match TRBD2. The CDR3 contains 18 residues. From germline, CDR1 is LGHNA and CDR2 YNFKEQ. V lost 1 base to trimming and J lost 5 bases; unmatched junction nucleotides: 11. The CDR3 here is CASSQVLLGGLADNEQFF. The covered CDR3 bases are TGTGCCAGCAGCCAAGTTTTATTAGGCGGACTAGCGGACAATGAG.

This clone occurred many times. The CDR3 end lies 3 residues beyond the end of the read and is filled in from the germline J gene. The chain carries TRBV20-1 and TRBJ2-1; D ambiguous. Trimming removed 1 base from V and 6 bases from J, with 13 bases in between. The CDR3 has 14 residues. Germline CDR1 DFQATT, CDR2 SNEGSKA (reference sequence). This CDR3 reads CSARAGWKSNEQFF. CDR3 DNA (partial): TGCAGTGCTAGAGCGGGTTGGAAATCCAATGAG.

This clone came up many times. The CDR3 end is not reached by the read, which stops 3 residues before it; the germline J gene fills it in. This chain joins TRBV4-1 and TRBJ2-3, with 7 bases matching TRBD2. This CDR3 has 17 residues. The V gene's germline CDR1 is MGHRA and CDR2 YSYEKL. Trimming at V came to 2 bases and at J to 5 bases, leaving 13 bases not matched to a gene. The DNA read from the CDR3 is TGCGCCAGCAGCCAATCCCGGGGCGGGGGAGGAGAAGATACG. Translated: CASSQSRGGGGEDT. The entire CDR3 protein is CASSQSRGGGGEDTQYF.

Many counts were recorded for this clone. The CDR3 end is not reached by the read, which stops 3 residues before it; the germline J gene fills it in. This sequence joins TRBV12-3 or TRBV12-4 and TRBJ1-1; TRBD1 aligns across 9 bases. The CDR3 is made up of 14 amino acids. Partial CDR3 DNA: TGTGCCAGCAGTTCTAACCGGGACAGGGAGTAT. Its translation is CASSSNRDREY. The entire CDR3 sequence reads CASSSNRDREYAFF.

This clone occurred many times. Read sequence stops 3 residues before the CDR3 end, and the germline J gene provides the missing end. This rearrangement joins TRBV6-4 to TRBJ2-3, with 8 positions matching TRBD2. This CDR3 contains 16 residues. Germline lookup yields CDR1 MRHNA and CDR2 SNTAGT. V was pared by 0 bases and J by 2 bases, with 4 bases of the junction left unmatched. This CDR3 is CASSDSAGGSTDTQYF. Incomplete CDR3 DNA: TGTGCCAGCAGTGACTCGGCGGGAGGATCCACAGATACG.

This clone was detected many times. The read comes to an end 3 residues before the CDR3 does, leaving the germline J gene to fill in the end. The rearrangement links TRBV20-1 to TRBJ2-5, with TRBD2 as a possible D gene (5 bases). The V end was cut by 1 base, the J end by 1 base, with 7 bases between. Germline V gives CDR1 DFQATT, CDR2 SNEGSKA (reference sequence). The CDR3 is 13 amino acids. The CDR3 is CSARVAGQETQYF. The DNA read from the CDR3 is TGCAGTGCTAGAGTCGCGGGCCAAGAGACC.

This clone has a count of ten or more. The sequence runs out 3 residues before the end of the CDR3; the remainder is reconstructed from the germline J gene. This chain uses TRBV10-3 with TRBJ2-7, with D possibly being TRBD2 (5 bases). This CDR3 is built from 16 residues. Germline CDR1 reads ENHRY; CDR2 reads SYGVKD. The ends were cut back, 0 bases at V and 0 bases at J, with 12 bases in the middle. CDR3 bases read: TGTGCCATCAGTGAGTCGGGCGGGCAGAGCTCCTACGAG. It yields the protein CAISESGGQSSYE. The complete CDR3 reads CAISESGGQSSYEQYF.

This clone was counted ten times or more. Sequencing ends 3 residues short of the CDR3 end; the germline J gene provides the rest. The V call is TRBV7-8, the J call TRBJ2-3; 7 nucleotides line up with TRBD2. The CDR3 covers 17 residues. V was pared by 0 bases and J by 6 bases, with 12 bases of the junction left unmatched. Germline assignment: CDR1 SGHVS and CDR2 FQNEAQ. CDR3 amino acids: CASSLARSGDFRDTQYF. Partial CDR3 DNA: TGTGCCAGCAGCTTAGCGAGGAGCGGGGATTTCAGGGATACG.

This clone was counted many times. The CDR3 is cut off 3 residues early in the read; its end comes from the germline J gene. The chain is built from TRBV2 and TRBJ1-6, with 8 bases matching TRBD1. CDR1 and CDR2 (germline): SNHLY, FYNNEI. This CDR3 contains 12 residues. This chain's CDR3 is CASDTGGTTLHF. CDR3 DNA, as far as it was read: TGTGCCAGCGATACAGGGGGGACTACC.